This TCR beta chain was sequenced in a study of blood T cell repertoires in COVID-19. Study-level information: Researchers got acute and convalescent COVID-19 samples from the United States, Italy and Spain.

TCRdb's table, derived via immunoSEQ multiplex PCR, lists solely in-frame clones and lacks some. The sample includes roughly 260,000 clones, 91% of them seen just once. The V gene's germline CDR1 is SGHDT and CDR2 YYEEEE. The CDR3 loop spans 14 amino acids. The V end lost 2 bases, the J end lost 2 bases, and 8 bases lay between the germline ends. V is TRBV5-6 and J is TRBJ2-1; possible D gene TRBD2, 5 bases. Source material: peripheral blood. The TCR was taken from a young adult with COVID-19, enrolled during active disease. CDR3 bases: TGTGCCAGCAGCTTCGGGATTCCCTACAATGAGCAGTTCTTC. Its protein product is CASSFGIPYNEQFF.